Following are 10 T cell receptor beta chains from one sample sequenced in a study of T cell responses to AZD1222 COVID-19 vaccine. The table came from immunoSEQ multiplex PCR; TCRdb's copy has only in-frame clones and leaves some out. This table has under 130,000 clones, 82% appearing once. The source material was peripheral blood, sampled on day 0 of AZD1222 vaccination. The receptors were sampled from an adult in good health.

The rearrangement uses TRBV5-1 and TRBJ1-1; D remains unclear. Between the trimmed V and J ends, which lost 6 bases and 0 bases, there was a span of 15 bases. Germline CDR1 is SGHRS and CDR2 is YFSETQ. The CDR3 runs to 15 residues. Here the CDR3 DNA reads TGCGCCAGCACCCCCTCAGTCTCCATGAACACTGAAGCTTTCTTT. Protein: CASTPSVSMNTEAFF. Combining the CDR3 with reference TRBV5-1 and TRBJ1-1 gives the whole variable domain KAGVTQTPRYLIKTRGQQVTLSCSPISGHRSVSWYQQTPGQGLQFLFEYFSETQRNKGNFPGRFSGRQFSNSRSEMNVSTLELGDSALYLCASTPSVSMNTEAFFGQGTRLTVV.

This clone was detected once. The chain is built from TRBV4-2 and TRBJ2-7; D may be TRBD1 (5 bases). Per the germline V gene, CDR1 is LGHNA and CDR2 is YNFKEQ. The CDR3 has 15 residues. V was pared by 0 bases and J by 3 bases, with 12 bases between. The CDR3 region has the DNA TGTGCCAGCAGCCAAGACCCTAGGGGTAACTACGAGCAGTACTTC. Encoded protein: CASSQDPRGNYEQYF.

This clone has more than one count but fewer than ten. The J gene is TRBJ2-3, the V gene TRBV11-1; D unresolved. Germline CDR1 SGHAT, CDR2 FQDESV (reference sequence). The CDR3 covers 15 residues. Between the trimmed V and J ends, which lost 7 bases and 1 base, there was a span of 15 bases. This CDR3 is CASTPGFPGTDTQYF. CDR3 DNA: TGTGCCAGCACCCCTGGCTTTCCGGGCACAGATACGCAGTATTTT.

The gene calls are TRBV6-5 and TRBJ2-7, with 9 bases that match TRBD1. J gave up 7 bases and V 10 bases, and 8 bases lay outside the gene matches. This CDR3 is built from 12 residues. The germline CDR1 and CDR2 sequences are MNHEY and SVGAGI. The CDR3 DNA is TGTGCCAACAGGGGGCCCTACGATGAGCAGTACTTC. This encodes CANRGPYDEQYF.

Only one count was recorded for this clone. The chain employs TRBV12-5 and TRBJ1-3; the D is unclear. The V end was cut by 2 bases, the J end by 0 bases, with 5 bases between. Germline V CDR1 and CDR2: LGHNT, FRNRAP. The CDR3 has 14 amino acids. CDR3 bases: TGTGCTAGTGGTTTGCGGAGCTCTGGAAACACCATATATTTT. Residues: CASGLRSSGNTIYF.

This clone was observed a few times. This chain links TRBV7-9 with TRBJ1-2; TRBD1 matches at 10 bases. The V and J ends lost 1 base and 3 bases, in that order; junction bases with no gene match: 2. This CDR3 has 15 residues. Germline assignment: CDR1 SEHNR and CDR2 FQNEAQ (reference sequence). The CDR3 reads CASSLVGTGDYGYTF. The CDR3 nucleotides read TGTGCCAGCAGCTTAGTTGGGACAGGGGACTATGGCTACACCTTC.

The chain recombines TRBV19 with TRBJ2-2, with TRBD2 identical over 8 bases. Losses at the gene ends were 7 bases for V and 8 bases for J; bases not matched to a gene: 0. Germline V gene lookup returns CDR1 LNHDA and CDR2 SQIVND (reference sequence). CDR3 length: 11 amino acids. DNA for the CDR3: TGTGCCAGTATAGCGGGGGGGGAGCTGTTTTTT. Translation gives CASIAGGELFF.

V is TRBV3-1 (or the pseudogene TRBV3-2) and J is TRBJ1-2; D possibly corresponds to TRBD1 (6 bases). Trimming removed 6 bases from V and 4 bases from J, with 12 bases in between. Per germline, CDR1 LGHDT and CDR2 YNNKEL (reference sequence). The CDR3 totals 13 residues. The CDR3 bases are TGTGCCAGCAGGCGGGGGCAGCGCTATGGCTACACCTTC. It translates to CASRRGQRYGYTF.

This chain links TRBV25-1 with TRBJ1-5; maybe TRBD1 (6 bases). V was pared by 4 bases and J by 2 bases, with 15 bases between. CDR1 is MGHDK and CDR2 is SYGVNS in the germline V gene. The CDR3 contains 16 residues. The DNA of the CDR3 is TGTGCCAGCAGTGGCAGGGGCTGGTTGGGCAATCAGCCCCAGCATTTT. Its translation: CASSGRGWLGNQPQHF. The full variable domain, its missing parts supplied by reference TRBV25-1 and TRBJ1-5, is EADIYQTPRYLVIGTGKKITLECSQTMGHDKMYWYQQDPGMELHLIHYSYGVNSTEKGDLSSESTVSRIRTEHFPLTLESARPSHTSQYLCASSGRGWLGNQPQHFGDGTRLSIL.

The V and J genes are TRBV29-1 and TRBJ2-1; TRBD2 might be the D (6 bases). The CDR3 has 13 residues. V lost 7 bases and J lost 2, with 12 bases in between. Looked up from germline, CDR1 is SQVTM and CDR2 is ANQGSEA. This chain's CDR3 is CSALRGTYNEQFF. CDR3 nucleotides: TGCAGCGCCCTGCGGGGCACCTACAATGAGCAGTTCTTC.